This T cell receptor beta chain is drawn from a study of early stage breast cancer tumors. Sequencing was performed with immunoSEQ multiplex PCR; in TCRdb, only in-frame clones are kept and a portion is missing. The sample carries about 53,000 clones, around 90% recorded once. CDR1 GTSNPN and CDR2 SVGIG come from the germline V gene (reference sequence). J gave up 7 bases and V 0 bases, and 10 bases lay outside the gene matches. The CDR3 runs to 16 residues. General study points: Most shared enriched TCRB sequences were commonly generated ones. In most of the 16 patients, blood comparison separated tumor from normal breast. Unsorted bulk genomic DNA sequencing lacked pairing and functional marker data. Tumors had 2 to 3-fold higher T cell density than normal breast.

Concerning this clone itself: What it recognizes is unknown.

The sequence was collected from a person aged 70 to 79 with breast cancer. Sequenced: blood. V is TRBV30 and J is TRBJ2-2; 8 positions agree with TRBD1. CDR3 loop: CAWSVWDQGANGELFF. DNA for the CDR3: TGTGCCTGGAGTGTATGGGACCAGGGGGCGAACGGGGAGCTGTTTTTT.